These 30 T cell receptor beta chains were sequenced from one sample in a study of blood T cell repertoires in COVID-19. Using immunoSEQ multiplex PCR, the repertoire was profiled, and TCRdb retains in-frame clones only, with some absent. The table includes approximately 150,000 clones, around 85% detected once. Sequenced input: peripheral blood. The receptors originated from a woman in her 70s with acute or convalescent COVID-19.

The chain combines TRBV18 with TRBJ1-2; TRBD1 aligns across 9 bases. V lost 6 bases to trimming and J lost 7 bases; unmatched junction nucleotides: 9. Germline loops: CDR1 KGHSH, CDR2 LQKENI. The length of the CDR3 is 14 residues. The CDR3 DNA sequence: TGTGCCAGCTCCGCCGGGACAGGGACGGGTGGCTACACCTTC. Protein product: CASSAGTGTGGYTF.

The chain employs TRBV9 and TRBJ2-1; 10 nucleotides line up with TRBD1. This CDR3 region has 16 residues. Germline lookup yields CDR1 SGDLS and CDR2 YYNGEE. V dropped 2 bases and J dropped 7; count of bases not matched to a gene: 9. CDR3 nucleotide sequence: TGTGCCAGCAGCGTCTCCGGGGGACAGGGGTTTAATGAGCAGTTCTTC. Residues: CASSVSGGQGFNEQFF.

The chain is built from TRBV27 and TRBJ1-1; 8 bases line up with TRBD1. CDR3 length: 14 residues. Germline CDR1 reads MNHEY; CDR2 reads SMNVEV (reference sequence). Germline trimming cut 2 bases from V and 4 bases from J; bases unmatched to any gene: 3. CDR3 amino acids: CASSLRQGRTEAFF. CDR3 coding DNA: TGTGCCAGCAGTTTACGACAGGGGCGCACTGAAGCTTTCTTT.

The chain recombines TRBV5-4 with TRBJ2-1; D ambiguous. Trimming shortened V by 4 bases and J by 4 bases, and 12 bases separated the two germline ends. The CDR3 is made up of 14 amino acids. Germline values: CDR1 SGHNT, CDR2 YYREEE (reference sequence). CDR3 nucleotides: TGTGCCAGCAGCGAAGCCCCGAAATACAATGAGCAGTTCTTC. Translated: CASSEAPKYNEQFF.

The genes are TRBV6-6 and TRBJ1-5; D may be TRBD1 (6 bases). V was shortened by 6 bases and J by 0 bases, with 9 bases between the two germline ends. Germline V gene lookup returns CDR1 MNHNY and CDR2 SVGAGI (reference sequence). There are 14 residues in the CDR3. The CDR3 loop is CASSGTNSNQPQHF. Written as DNA, the CDR3 is TGTGCCAGCAGCGGGACAAATAGCAATCAGCCCCAGCATTTT.

The DNA for the CDR3 is TGTGCCACCAGCAGAACAGAGGGGGCCTATGGCTACACCTTC. Translation: CATSRTEGAYGYTF. The chain couples TRBV15 to TRBJ1-2; the match to TRBD1 covers 7 bases. There are 14 residues in the CDR3. CDR1 is LNHNV and CDR2 is YYDKDF in the germline V gene (reference sequence). The V gene end was trimmed by 2 bases and the J gene end by 4 bases; junction bases not matched to a gene: 4.

J is TRBJ2-7 and V is TRBV25-1; TRBD2 is a possible D gene (5 bases). Trimming pared 10 bases from V and 5 bases from J, leaving 15 bases between. The CDR3 loop spans 12 amino acids. Germline V gene lookup returns CDR1 MGHDK and CDR2 SYGVNS. The CDR3 region is CATLGPGNEQYF. The CDR3 coding sequence is TGTGCCACCCTAGGCCCGGGGAACGAGCAGTACTTC.

The chain employs TRBV19 and TRBJ1-5; TRBD1 is a possible D gene (6 bases). The length of the CDR3 is 14 residues. The germline CDR1 and CDR2 sequences are LNHDA and SQIVND (reference sequence). Trimming removed 8 bases from V and 7 bases from J, with 18 bases in between. The CDR3 is CASGPVQGRQPQHF. The CDR3 bases are TGTGCCAGTGGACCGGTACAGGGCCGACAGCCCCAGCATTTT.

This rearrangement joins TRBV7-9 to TRBJ1-2; no clear D. The ends were cut back, 2 bases at V and 3 bases at J, with 4 bases in the middle. This CDR3 contains 12 residues. In germline, CDR1 is SEHNR, CDR2 FQNEAQ (reference sequence). The CDR3 nucleotides are TGTGCCAGCAGCTTATCAGACTATGGCTACACCTTC. It yields the protein CASSLSDYGYTF.

The CDR3 protein is CASSQGRGSSNYGYTF. The CDR3 DNA reads as TGCGCCAGCAGCCAAGGGAGGGGCAGTTCGAACTATGGCTACACCTTC. The gene calls are TRBV4-3 and TRBJ1-2; a weak D match, TRBD1 (5 bases). V was trimmed by 1 base and J by 2 bases, leaving 14 bases between them. CDR3 size: 16 residues. From germline, CDR1 is LGHNA and CDR2 YSLEER.

This rearrangement joins TRBV4-1 to TRBJ1-1; TRBD1 aligns across 9 bases. Germline lookup yields CDR1 MGHRA and CDR2 YSYEKL. The ends lost 3 bases at V and 2 bases at J; junction bases unmatched: 7. The CDR3 loop spans 16 amino acids. The CDR3 reads CASSHLLGQGNTEAFF. Here the CDR3 DNA reads TGCGCCAGCAGCCACCTTCTGGGACAGGGCAACACTGAAGCTTTCTTT.

The gene calls are TRBV11-2 and TRBJ2-7; 15 bases fit TRBD2. After removal of 5 bases from V and 2 bases from J, the junction contained 1 base not matched to a gene. The CDR3 sequence is 15 residues long. CDR1 and CDR2 from the germline V gene are SGHAT and FQNNGV. The CDR3 nucleotides are TGTGCCAGCAGCCGGACTAGCGGGAGGGCCTACGAGCAGTACTTC. Translated: CASSRTSGRAYEQYF. The whole variable domain, remainder taken from reference TRBV11-2 and TRBJ2-7, is EAGVAQSPRYKIIEKRQSVAFWCNPISGHATLYWYQQILGQGPKLLIQFQNNGVVDDSQLPKDRFSAERLKGVDSTLKIQPAKLEDSAVYLCASSRTSGRAYEQYFGPGTRLTVT.

This clone came up once. The chain links TRBV6-2 or TRBV6-3 to TRBJ2-5; 7 nucleotides line up with TRBD1. V shed 4 bases, J shed 5 bases, and the junction held 10 bases outside the gene matches. The CDR3 spans 15 residues. Germline V gives CDR1 MNHEY, CDR2 SVGEGT. In DNA, the CDR3 is TGTGCCAGCAGTTCTGACAGGGAACTATGGGAGACCCAGTACTTC. This sequence encodes CASSSDRELWETQYF.

CDR3 protein: CASSLATGGNEKLFF. The CDR3 nucleotides are TGTGCCAGCAGCTTAGCGACAGGAGGTAATGAAAAACTGTTTTTT. The rearrangement links TRBV13 to TRBJ1-4; possible D gene TRBD1, 6 bases. The CDR3 has 15 amino acids. Per germline, CDR1 PRHDT and CDR2 FYEKMQ (reference sequence). Trimming left V 1 base short and J 4 bases short, with 10 bases between.

The V call is TRBV2, the J call TRBJ2-7, with a possible D match to TRBD1 (6 bases). Germline loops: CDR1 SNHLY, CDR2 FYNNEI. The CDR3 length is 16 residues. V lost 3 bases and J 4 bases, leaving 19 bases between the germline ends. CDR3 sequence: CASSERQAGTRYEQYF. The CDR3, as DNA: TGTGCCAGCAGTGAGCGACAGGCAGGGACGAGGTACGAGCAGTACTTC.

This chain joins TRBV28 and TRBJ1-4; no reliable D call. Trimming took 10 bases from V and 5 from J, leaving 8 bases between them. CDR3 length equals 11 residues. Per germline, CDR1 MDHEN and CDR2 SYDVKM. The CDR3: CAISQNEKLFF. The CDR3 DNA reads as TGTGCCATTTCACAGAATGAAAAACTGTTTTTT.

The chain links TRBV7-2 to TRBJ2-1, with TRBD2 identical over 12 bases. The germline V gene encodes CDR1 SGHTA and CDR2 FQGNSA. The V gene end was trimmed by 5 bases and the J gene end by 8 bases; junction bases not matched to a gene: 10. The CDR3 spans 16 residues. The DNA for the CDR3 is TGTGCCAGCAGCCGGGCTTTCCTAGCGGGAGGGGATGAGCAGTTCTTC. Translation: CASSRAFLAGGDEQFF. Looking up the rest from reference TRBV7-2 and TRBJ2-1 gives the full variable domain: GAGVSQSPSNKVTEKGKDVELRCDPISGHTALYWYRQSLGQGLEFLIYFQGNSAPDKSGLPSDRFSAERTGGSVSTLTIQRTQQEDSAVYLCASSRAFLAGGDEQFFGPGTRLTVL.

The rearrangement uses TRBV5-1 and TRBJ1-4, with TRBD1 identical over 7 bases. Germline CDR1 SGHRS, CDR2 YFSETQ. V lost 1 base and J lost 5; bases outside the gene matches: 5. The CDR3 is 15 amino acids. CDR3 sequence (DNA): TGCGCCAGCAGCTTGATGGGACAGATAAATGAAAAACTGTTTTTT. Its translation is CASSLMGQINEKLFF.

The chain links TRBV7-8 to TRBJ1-1; tentative D call: TRBD1 (5 bases). This CDR3 comprises 14 residues. The V gene's germline CDR1 is SGHVS and CDR2 FQNEAQ. The V end was cut by 1 base, the J end by 4 bases, with 10 bases between. In DNA, the CDR3 is TGTGCCAGCAGCTTAGTGGCTCAGGGCACTGAAGCTTTCTTT. It encodes CASSLVAQGTEAFF.

The gene calls are TRBV9 and TRBJ2-2, with a possible D match to TRBD1 (5 bases). In germline, CDR1 is SGDLS, CDR2 YYNGEE. V was shortened by 0 bases and J by 8 bases, with 11 bases between the two germline ends. The CDR3 totals 14 residues. Here the CDR3 reads CASSVDSGPGELFF. CDR3 bases: TGTGCCAGCAGCGTAGACTCAGGGCCAGGGGAGCTGTTTTTT.

The chain joins TRBV7-9 to TRBJ2-1, with 7 positions matching TRBD2. CDR1 is SEHNR and CDR2 is FQNEAQ in the germline V gene (reference sequence). The CDR3 contains 15 residues. Trimming took 2 bases from V and 3 from J; bases not matched to a gene: 4. In nucleotides, the CDR3 is TGTGCCAGCAGCTTAATGGCTAGCGGCTACAATGAGCAGTTCTTC. Amino acid sequence: CASSLMASGYNEQFF.

This clone is a singleton in its sample. The rearrangement links TRBV4-2 to TRBJ1-4; 9 bases are shared with TRBD1. This CDR3 has 18 amino acids. V was clipped by 3 bases and J by 3 bases; unmatched bases: 11. Per the germline V gene, CDR1 is LGHNA and CDR2 is YNFKEQ. For the CDR3, the DNA is TGTGCCAGCAGCCACCAAGCCGGACAGGGGTCGTCTAATGAAAAACTGTTTTTT. This sequence encodes CASSHQAGQGSSNEKLFF.

This clone was counted between two and nine times. The chain links TRBV6-5 to TRBJ1-1, with 7 bases aligning to TRBD1. V lost 6 bases to trimming and J lost 5 bases; unmatched junction nucleotides: 9. Germline loops: CDR1 MNHEY, CDR2 SVGAGI. This CDR3 has 14 residues. DNA for the CDR3: TGTGCCAGCAGAACCCCGGGACAGAGGACTGAAGCTTTCTTT. Translation: CASRTPGQRTEAFF.

V usage is TRBV28 and J usage is TRBJ2-1; 13 nucleotides agree with TRBD2. Germline lookup yields CDR1 MDHEN and CDR2 SYDVKM. The trim removed 4 bases at V and 6 bases at J, leaving 6 bases unmatched. The CDR3 is made up of 16 amino acids. CDR3 nucleotide sequence: TGTGCCAGCAGTTACACTAGCGGGAGGGCCGGCAATGAGCAGTTCTTC. Translating gives CASSYTSGRAGNEQFF.

The V call is TRBV7-2, the J call TRBJ2-7; 12 bases agree with TRBD2. Germline values: CDR1 SGHTA, CDR2 FQGNSA. CDR3 length equals 15 residues. Trimming removed 2 bases from V and 2 bases from J; junction bases left unmatched: 1. CDR3: CASSLTSGGTYEQYF. The CDR3 region has the DNA TGTGCCAGCAGCTTAACTAGCGGGGGGACCTACGAGCAGTACTTC.

The chain is built from TRBV4-3 and TRBJ1-2; D call uncertain. The V end lost 5 bases, the J end lost 3 bases, and 16 bases lay between the germline ends. Germline-derived CDR1 and CDR2 are LGHNA and YSLEER. This CDR3 spans 15 amino acids. The CDR3 coding sequence is TGCGCCAGCAGCGCCCGGGAAGTCCCATACTATGGCTACACCTTC. Translating gives CASSAREVPYYGYTF.

This chain links TRBV15 with TRBJ2-5, with D hard to call. V was cut by 0 bases and J by 1 base, with 6 bases left in between. From germline, CDR1 is LNHNV and CDR2 YYDKDF (reference sequence). This CDR3 spans 14 amino acids. CDR3 residues: CATSRDLSQETQYF. CDR3 nucleotide sequence: TGTGCCACCAGCAGAGATTTGAGCCAAGAGACCCAGTACTTC. Using reference TRBV15 and TRBJ2-5 for the parts outside the CDR3, the full variable domain is DAMVIQNPRYQVTQFGKPVTLSCSQTLNHNVMYWYQQKSSQAPKLLFHYYDKDFNNEADTPDNFQSRRPNTSFCFLDIRSPGLGDTAMYLCATSRDLSQETQYFGPGTRLLVL.

The chain recombines TRBV12-3 or TRBV12-4 with TRBJ1-2, with 7 bases fitting TRBD1. V dropped 6 bases and J dropped 8; count of bases not matched to a gene: 3. The CDR3 runs 11 residues. This CDR3 reads CASSTGQGYTF. CDR3 nucleotide sequence: TGTGCCAGCAGCACGGGACAGGGCTACACCTTC.

The chain employs TRBV6-5 and TRBJ2-2; tentatively, D is TRBD2 (6 bases). The CDR3 covers 15 residues. In germline, CDR1 is MNHEY, CDR2 SVGAGI. The germline V and J ends were trimmed by 7 bases and 0 bases, with 12 bases remaining between them. The CDR3 protein is CASTGTSANTGELFF. In nucleotides, the CDR3 is TGTGCCAGCACCGGGACTTCCGCGAACACCGGGGAGCTGTTTTTT.

The genes are TRBV7-2 and TRBJ1-5; D is undetermined. The CDR3 loop spans 14 amino acids. CDR1 SGHTA and CDR2 FQGNSA come from the germline V gene. V was shortened by 3 bases and J by 4 bases, with 10 bases between the two germline ends. The CDR3 sequence is CASSFGVPNQPQHF. CDR3 bases: TGTGCCAGCAGCTTCGGGGTCCCAAATCAGCCCCAGCATTTT. Complete variable domain (other parts from reference TRBV7-2 and TRBJ1-5): GAGVSQSPSNKVTEKGKDVELRCDPISGHTALYWYRQSLGQGLEFLIYFQGNSAPDKSGLPSDRFSAERTGGSVSTLTIQRTQQEDSAVYLCASSFGVPNQPQHFGDGTRLSIL.